Listed below are T cell receptor beta chains from one sample, sequenced in a study of T cell repertoires in cytomegalovirus infection. TCRdb reprocessed the reads via MiXCR and lists one record per CDR3 protein. The sample has over 250,000 distinct CDR3 sequences; 25% are singletons. Sequences were obtained from PBMCs. The receptors come from a human donor in good health (CMV status not recorded). Some clones in this sample may be carry-over from other donors' samples. CDR3s include the opening cysteine and the closing phenylalanine or tryptophan. The order of the fields is J gene, V gene, clone size, CDR3 length, D gene, CDR3 DNA, CDR3 protein. A D gene is named only where the DNA matches it firmly. The size of a clone is reported for some rows only, either as once, few or many, or as a class for expanded clones.

TRBJ2-6	TRBV20-1	-	14	-	TGCAGTGCTAGACGGAGCTCTGGGGCCAACGTCCTGACTTTC	CSARRSSGANVLTF
TRBJ1-4	TRBV12-3/TRBV12-4	many	17	-	TGTGCCAGCAGCTGGGTTGGGGGAAGTGAAACTAATGAAAAACTGTTTTTT	CASSWVGGSETNEKLFF
TRBJ2-5	TRBV7-9	few	15	-	TGTGCCAGCAGCTTAGTAGGGCAGGGGTTGGAGACCCAGTACTTC	CASSLVGQGLETQYF
TRBJ2-3	TRBV6-4	-	15	-	TGTGCCAGCAGTGAAATAGCGTCTAGCACAGATACGCAGTATTTT	CASSEIASSTDTQYF
TRBJ1-6	TRBV7-2	few	16	TRBD1	TGTGCCAGCAGCTCAAGCCCGGACAGGGGCAGTTCACCCCTCCACTTT	CASSSSPDRGSSPLHF
TRBJ2-5	TRBV29-1	-	15	TRBD2	TGCAGCGGAAATCCTAGCGGTTCGTACCAAGAGACCCAGTACTTC	CSGNPSGSYQETQYF
TRBJ2-3	TRBV9	-	13	-	TGTGCCAGCAGCGTAGGTCTTAGCACTACGCAGTATTTT	CASSVGLSTTQYF
TRBJ2-2	TRBV7-8	-	15	-	TGTGCCACCCTGGGCCAGGGTGTCGGCACCGGGGAGCTGTTTTTT	CATLGQGVGTGELFF
TRBJ2-3	TRBV20-1	-	13	TRBD2	TGCAGTGCGTCGGGGGGGAGGCGAGATACGCAGTATTTT	CSASGGRRDTQYF
TRBJ2-3	TRBV7-2	many	14	TRBD2	TGTGCCAGCAGCTTCATGGGAGGGCCAGATACGCAGTATTTT	CASSFMGGPDTQYF
TRBJ1-5	TRBV6-2/TRBV6-3	-	17	-	TGTGCCAGCAGTTACGGCGTTCTGGCCAGGGCGAATCAGCCCCAGCATTTT	CASSYGVLARANQPQHF
TRBJ1-2	TRBV5-5	-	17	TRBD1	TGTGCCAGCAGCTTGCAGCCAGGGGGTCGCCTTGAGTATGGCTACACCTTC	CASSLQPGGRLEYGYTF
TRBJ2-3	TRBV28	few	13	-	TGTGCCAGCAGGGCCCCTCTCACAGATACGCAGTATTTT	CASRAPLTDTQYF
TRBJ2-3	TRBV6-2/TRBV6-3	few	15	TRBD1	TGTGCCAGCAGTTACTCCTGGACAGGGGCAGATACGCAGTATTTT	CASSYSWTGADTQYF
TRBJ2-1	TRBV7-2	many	15	TRBD2	TGTGCCAGCAGCCTTAGCGGGAGGGCCGGGGATGAGCAGTTCTTC	CASSLSGRAGDEQFF
TRBJ1-5	TRBV29-1	once	13	-	TGCAGCGTTGATCAGGGTGGCAATCAGCCCCAGCATTTT	CSVDQGGNQPQHF
TRBJ2-1	TRBV28	few	15	-	TGTGCCAGCGGGGTACTCGATGGTAGTGACAATGAGCAGTTCTTC	CASGVLDGSDNEQFF
TRBJ1-6	TRBV11-2	once	15	-	TGTGCCAGCAGCTTAGTCCAGTCCCCACGGTCACCCCTCCACTTT	CASSLVQSPRSPLHF
TRBJ2-1	TRBV19	few	15	TRBD1	TGTGCCAGTAGTATCGGGACAGGGTCCTACAATGAGCAGTTCTTC	CASSIGTGSYNEQFF
TRBJ1-2	TRBV6-5	-	14	-	TGTGCCAGCAGCCCCGCTGGGGGATACTATGGCTACACCTTC	CASSPAGGYYGYTF
TRBJ1-5	TRBV7-2	once	15	-	TGTGCCAGCAGCTTAGCGGGGCGGGGGGGAAGACCCCAGCATTTT	CASSLAGRGGRPQHF
TRBJ2-5	TRBV20-1	few	16	TRBD2	TGCAGTGCTAAAACCGGGACTAGCGGGACCCAAGAGACCCAGTACTTC	CSAKTGTSGTQETQYF
TRBJ1-5	TRBV20-1	few	11	-	TGCAGTGCTTCATTTGGTCAGCCCCAGCATTTT	CSASFGQPQHF
TRBJ1-5	TRBV28	-	17	-	TGTGCCAGCAGCCCAACTCCAGGGGTATTCGGCAATCAGCCCCAGCATTTT	CASSPTPGVFGNQPQHF
TRBJ1-5	TRBV19	-	15	TRBD1	TGTGCCAGTAGTATTCTAGGACAGGGGTATCAGCCCCAGCATTTT	CASSILGQGYQPQHF
TRBJ1-1	TRBV29-1	few	13	-	TGCAGCGTTGTGCGGCATTCGAACACTGAAGCTTTCTTT	CSVVRHSNTEAFF
TRBJ2-2	TRBV5-4	few	16	-	TGTGCCAGCAGCACAAGGGACGGACTTAACACCGGGGAGCTGTTTTTT	CASSTRDGLNTGELFF
TRBJ2-1	TRBV28	few	13	-	TGTGCCAGCACTAGCTCCCCTTTAAATGAGCAGTTCTTC	CASTSSPLNEQFF
TRBJ2-3	TRBV19	once	15	-	TGTGCCAGTAGTCCCCGGGTCCTCGGACAAGATACGCAGTATTTT	CASSPRVLGQDTQYF
TRBJ2-1	TRBV2	few	15	-	TGTGCCAGCAGCGTACAGGTGAGCTCCTACAATGAGCAGTTCTTC	CASSVQVSSYNEQFF
TRBJ1-1	TRBV29-1	-	13	-	TGCAGCGTTGAAATTTCAGAGAACACTGAAGCTTTCTTT	CSVEISENTEAFF
TRBJ2-5	TRBV18	-	14	-	TGTGCCAGCTCACCACCGACGGGAGAGGAGACCCAGTACTTC	CASSPPTGEETQYF
TRBJ1-4	TRBV4-3	-	18	TRBD1	TGCGCCAGCAGCCAAGTACCCCCTGGGACAGCAACTAATGAAAAACTGTTTTTT	CASSQVPPGTATNEKLFF
TRBJ2-7	TRBV6-6	-	12	-	TGTGCCAGCACACGGGAGTCGGGGGAGCAGTACTTC	CASTRESGEQYF
TRBJ2-7	TRBV20-1	-	14	-	TGCAGTGCTATGGATAGGGTAACCTCCTACGAGCAGTACTTC	CSAMDRVTSYEQYF
TRBJ1-5	TRBV28	-	14	-	TGTGCCAGCAGTTTCCCCCCAGGGTTGAAGCCCCAGCATTTT	CASSFPPGLKPQHF
TRBJ2-5	TRBV7-2	many	14	TRBD1	TGTGCCAGCAGCGCTCGAGGGGGCGGAGAGACCCAGTACTTC	CASSARGGGETQYF
TRBJ2-1	TRBV14	-	16	-	TGTGCCAGCAGCCATCAGGGGTTTTGGAATGAGAATGAGCAGTTCTTC	CASSHQGFWNENEQFF
TRBJ2-3	TRBV29-1	once	14	-	TGCAGCGTGGGAAGGTTTTCTAGCACAGATACGCAGTATTTT	CSVGRFSSTDTQYF
TRBJ2-7	TRBV20-1	once	13	TRBD1	TGCAGTGCTAAAGGGACAGGCCCCTACGAGCAGTACTTC	CSAKGTGPYEQYF
TRBJ1-1	TRBV7-6	few	14	-	TGTGCCAGCAGCTTAGACAGGGTTTCTGCTGAAGCTTTCTTT	CASSLDRVSAEAFF
TRBJ2-1	TRBV6-6	few	13	-	TGTGCCAGCAGGCCGGGGACCTACAATGAGCAGTTCTTC	CASRPGTYNEQFF
TRBJ2-7	TRBV5-1	-	15	TRBD2	TGCGCCAGCAGCTTGGATGGGACTAGCGGATACGAGCAGTACTTC	CASSLDGTSGYEQYF
TRBJ1-2	TRBV27	-	16	TRBD1	TGTGCCAGCAGTAAGGACAGGAGGATGTTTTTGGATGGCTACACCTTC	CASSKDRRMFLDGYTF
TRBJ2-3	TRBV28	-	13	-	TGTGCCAGCAGGTTCCCGGGCACAGATACGCAGTATTTT	CASRFPGTDTQYF
TRBJ2-1	TRBV6-5	-	14	-	TGTGCCAGCAGTTACTCGATGTCGAACAATGAGCAGTTCTTC	CASSYSMSNNEQFF
TRBJ2-1	TRBV11-2	few	17	TRBD2	TGTGCCAGCAGCTTAGTGCCCGGGGGGGTATACTACAATGAGCAGTTCTTC	CASSLVPGGVYYNEQFF
TRBJ2-6	TRBV9	few	18	-	TGTGCCAGCAGCGTATCGTACAGGGATGGGCGTGGGGCCAACGTCCTGACTTTC	CASSVSYRDGRGANVLTF
TRBJ2-2	TRBV4-3	-	16	-	TGCGCCAGCAGCCAAGATGCGGGCACGAACACCGGGGAGCTGTTTTTT	CASSQDAGTNTGELFF
TRBJ2-2	TRBV6-1	-	14	TRBD1	TGTGCCAGCAGTGAGCAGGGGGCAACCGGGGAGCTGTTTTTT	CASSEQGATGELFF
TRBJ1-4	TRBV15	few	16	-	TGTGCCACCAGCAGAGGACGACAGCTAACTAATGAAAAACTGTTTTTT	CATSRGRQLTNEKLFF
TRBJ1-1	TRBV12-3/TRBV12-4	-	14	TRBD1	TGTGCCAGCAGTACCGGGCTCAGGGGGCTGGGAGCTTTCTTT	CASSTGLRGLGAFF
TRBJ1-1	TRBV7-3	many	13	-	TGTGCCAGCAGCTTGTCCTGGAACACTGAAGCTTTCTTT	CASSLSWNTEAFF